What follows are 20 T cell receptor beta chains derived from one specimen sequenced in a study of CD8+ T cells in alopecia areata. TCR sequencing used cDNA made by reverse transcription of extracted RNA. The repertoire was sequenced with immunoSEQ multiplex PCR; TCRdb's copy has only in-frame clones and lacks some. The sample holds some 150,000 clones, less than 65% seen once. Sequencing was done on a sample of CD8+ T cells sorted from blood. Receptors originate from a human donor in good health.

The chain is built from TRBV4-1 and TRBJ2-1; TRBD2 might be the D (6 bases). The CDR3 totals 16 residues. Germline CDR1 reads MGHRA; CDR2 reads YSYEKL. V was trimmed by 0 bases and J by 4 bases, leaving 13 bases between them. This CDR3 reads CASSQEGSGFYNEQFF. Written as DNA, the CDR3 is TGCGCCAGCAGCCAAGAGGGCAGCGGGTTTTACAATGAGCAGTTCTTC.

The V and J genes are TRBV4-1 and TRBJ2-7, with TRBD1 identical over 8 bases. The germline CDR1 and CDR2 sequences are MGHRA and YSYEKL. This CDR3 comprises 15 residues. Trimming removed 4 bases from V and 3 bases from J; junction bases left unmatched: 8. The CDR3 reads CASSLKGTGGYEQYF. For the CDR3, the DNA is TGCGCCAGCAGCCTCAAGGGTACAGGGGGCTACGAGCAGTACTTC.

This chain joins TRBV29-1 and TRBJ2-7; D gene unclear. The CDR3 is 14 residues long. From germline, CDR1 is SQVTM and CDR2 ANQGSEA. The ends were cut back, 6 bases at V and 3 bases at J, with 18 bases in the middle. This CDR3 reads CSVGLDIGLYEQYF. The CDR3 DNA reads as TGCAGCGTAGGTTTAGATATAGGGCTCTACGAGCAGTACTTC.

The J gene is TRBJ2-5, the V gene TRBV10-3, with 9 bases identical to TRBD1. This CDR3 has 14 amino acids. Germline V CDR1 and CDR2: ENHRY, SYGVKD. The junction had 12 bases not matched to a gene; V was cut back by 11 bases and J by 5 bases. The CDR3 bases are TGTGCCGCCGGGACAGGGAAGGTGGAGGAGACCCAGTACTTC. The encoded protein is CAAGTGKVEETQYF.

The chain employs TRBV4-1 and TRBJ2-7; D may be TRBD1 or TRBD2 (6 bases each). The CDR3 loop spans 15 amino acids. The germline V gene encodes CDR1 MGHRA and CDR2 YSYEKL. Trimming left V 0 bases short and J 3 bases short, with 12 bases between. CDR3: CASSQEVGGGYEQYF. The DNA of the CDR3 is TGCGCCAGCAGCCAAGAGGTGGGGGGCGGCTACGAGCAGTACTTC.

This clone was counted only a few times. V usage is TRBV14 and J usage is TRBJ2-1, with TRBD2 identical over 7 bases. There are 14 residues in the CDR3. V gave up 5 bases and J gave up 6 bases; unmatched junction bases: 7. CDR1 and CDR2 (germline): SGHDN, FVKESK. CDR3 DNA: TGTGCCAGCAGCACTAGCGTCCTAGGCAATGAGCAGTTCTTC. It encodes CASSTSVLGNEQFF.

This clone has a handful of counts. The rearrangement joins TRBV6-6 to TRBJ2-7, with D perhaps assigned TRBD1 or TRBD2 (5 bases each). Trimming cost V 8 bases and J 2 bases, with 19 bases left between them. The germline V gene has CDR1 MNHNY and CDR2 SVGAGI (reference sequence). CDR3 length: 15 residues. CDR3 coding DNA: TGTGCCAGCCAGGGTATAGTGCTGGGAGCCTACGAGCAGTACTTC. Translated, it gives CASQGIVLGAYEQYF.

The V gene is TRBV2, the J gene TRBJ1-1; the D gene is possibly TRBD1 (6 bases). From germline, CDR1 is SNHLY and CDR2 FYNNEI. The CDR3 is 11 amino acids. Between the trimmed V and J ends, which lost 7 bases and 10 bases, there was a span of 13 bases. The CDR3 sequence is CASKGGFGAFF. Here the CDR3 DNA reads TGTGCCAGCAAAGGGGGGTTTGGAGCTTTCTTT.

This clone has a single count. The chain uses TRBV7-9 and TRBJ1-2, with 10 bases matching TRBD1. Per the germline V gene, CDR1 is SEHNR and CDR2 is FQNEAQ (reference sequence). Trimming cost V 5 bases and J 5 bases; bases outside gene matches: 5. The CDR3 is 14 amino acids. CDR3 in amino acids: CASSLGTGVYGYTF. The CDR3 coding sequence is TGTGCCAGCAGCCTCGGGACAGGGGTGTATGGCTACACCTTC.

This sequence joins TRBV28 and TRBJ2-1, with D maybe TRBD2 (7 bases). The germline V gene has CDR1 MDHEN and CDR2 SYDVKM. This CDR3 has 14 amino acids. V was cut by 2 bases and J by 8 bases, with 13 bases left in between. In DNA form, the CDR3 reads TGTGCCAGCAGTTTAGGGGGAGGGGGTCATGAGCAGTTCTTC. Translated: CASSLGGGGHEQFF.

The genes are TRBV15 and TRBJ2-1; D remains unclear. Trimming stripped 5 bases from V and 3 bases from J, with 20 bases between. CDR3 length: 17 amino acids. Germline loops: CDR1 LNHNV, CDR2 YYDKDF (reference sequence). CDR3 sequence: CATSDRLLETFYNEQFF. The DNA for the CDR3 is TGTGCCACCAGCGACCGCCTTCTAGAGACTTTCTACAATGAGCAGTTCTTC.

The chain carries TRBV27 and TRBJ2-3, with D perhaps assigned TRBD1 or TRBD2 (7 bases each). Deletions cut 0 bases from V and 2 bases from J, with 12 bases between. Germline V gene sequence: CDR1 MNHEY, CDR2 SMNVEV (reference sequence). CDR3 length equals 16 residues. The CDR3 DNA reads TGTGCCAGCAGTTTATCCAGGGGGGGGAACACAGATACGCAGTATTTT. Translation: CASSLSRGGNTDTQYF.

V gene TRBV7-2 combines with J gene TRBJ2-4; 7 bases match TRBD2. This CDR3 region has 14 residues. With 4 bases clipped from V and 4 bases from J, the junction kept 4 bases outside the gene matches. The germline V gene has CDR1 SGHTA and CDR2 FQGNSA. Here the CDR3 reads CASSSSGVKNIQYF. In DNA form, the CDR3 reads TGTGCCAGCAGCTCGAGCGGGGTAAAAAACATTCAGTACTTC. The whole variable domain, filled in from reference TRBV7-2 and TRBJ2-4, reads GAGVSQSPSNKVTEKGKDVELRCDPISGHTALYWYRQSLGQGLEFLIYFQGNSAPDKSGLPSDRFSAERTGGSVSTLTIQRTQQEDSAVYLCASSSSGVKNIQYFGAGTRLSVL.

This clone was counted a few times. This chain uses TRBV20-1 with TRBJ1-1; D remains ambiguous. From germline, CDR1 is DFQATT and CDR2 SNEGSKA (reference sequence). This CDR3 spans 10 amino acids. V lost 6 bases and J 11 bases, leaving 13 bases between the germline ends. As DNA, the CDR3 is TGCAGTGCCAGCTACGGGCCTGCTTTCTTT. This encodes CSASYGPAFF.

The rearrangement links TRBV11-2 to TRBJ1-1; the D gene is possibly TRBD1 (5 bases). Germline V lookup: CDR1 SGHAT, CDR2 FQNNGV. The V end was cut by 1 base, the J end by 7 bases, with 10 bases between. The CDR3 extends over 13 amino acids. The CDR3: CASSLAGYYEAFF. Here the CDR3 DNA reads TGTGCCAGCAGCTTAGCAGGGTATTATGAAGCTTTCTTT.

The table lists this clone with a few counts. The gene calls are TRBV6-6 and TRBJ1-5; a possible D gene is TRBD1 (5 bases). Trimming took off 6 bases at V and 2 bases at J, with 5 bases between the two ends. There are 12 residues in the CDR3. The germline V gene has CDR1 MNHNY and CDR2 SVGAGI (reference sequence). The CDR3 nucleotides are TGTGCCAGCAGGACAGGCAATCAGCCCCAGCATTTT. This sequence encodes CASRTGNQPQHF.

This clone has a single count. The chain recombines TRBV25-1 with TRBJ2-3; 11 nucleotides match TRBD1. The CDR3 contains 15 residues. In germline, CDR1 is MGHDK, CDR2 SYGVNS. Germline trimming cut 4 bases from V and 5 bases from J; bases unmatched to any gene: 5. DNA for the CDR3: TGTGCCAGCAGTGTCCGGGACAGGGGGGTAGATACGCAGTATTTT. This codes for CASSVRDRGVDTQYF.

J is TRBJ1-4 and V is TRBV9; the D gene is possibly TRBD1 (6 bases). The CDR3 sequence is 16 residues long. From germline, CDR1 is SGDLS and CDR2 YYNGEE. V was pared by 0 bases and J by 1 base, with 10 bases between. CDR3 protein: CASSVDGGVTNEKLFF. DNA of the CDR3: TGTGCCAGCAGCGTAGACGGGGGCGTAACTAATGAAAAACTGTTTTTT.

The rearrangement uses TRBV20-1 and TRBJ2-7; D remains unclear. The germline V gene has CDR1 DFQATT and CDR2 SNEGSKA (reference sequence). The V and J ends lost 5 bases and 4 bases respectively, with 9 bases between them. The CDR3 totals 11 residues. DNA of the CDR3: TGCAGTGCTCCCGTCGGTTACGAGCAGTACTTC. It is translated as CSAPVGYEQYF.

This chain connects TRBV27 to TRBJ1-1, with 7 bases matching TRBD1. V trimming: 5 bases; J trimming: 4 bases; junction bases outside the gene matches: 10. Germline loops: CDR1 MNHEY, CDR2 SMNVEV (reference sequence). The CDR3 length is 15 residues. The CDR3 region is CASSPGTVGATEAFF. The CDR3 DNA reads as TGTGCCAGCAGTCCGGGGACAGTCGGGGCCACTGAAGCTTTCTTT.